This T cell receptor (beta chain) appears in the sequencing data of a study of tumor-infiltrating lymphocytes in oesophageal squamous cell carcinoma. Only a few counts were recorded for this clonotype. Germline trimming cut 4 bases from V and 3 bases from J; bases unmatched to any gene: 9. The CDR3 is 15 amino acids. The germline CDR1 and CDR2 sequences are SGHRS and YFSETQ. One entry per CDR3 protein results from TCRdb running MiXCR on the PCR reads. The data show 11,000 to 15,000 distinct CDR3 sequences, roughly 44% seen once. This chain joins TRBV5-1 and TRBJ2-5; 7 bases are a match to TRBD1. The sample taken for sequencing was blood. The sequence was collected from a male donor with esophageal squamous cell carcinoma. Here the CDR3 reads CASSLFGTAEETQYF. As DNA, the CDR3 is TGCGCCAGCAGCCTTTTCGGGACAGCTGAAGAGACCCAGTACTTC.